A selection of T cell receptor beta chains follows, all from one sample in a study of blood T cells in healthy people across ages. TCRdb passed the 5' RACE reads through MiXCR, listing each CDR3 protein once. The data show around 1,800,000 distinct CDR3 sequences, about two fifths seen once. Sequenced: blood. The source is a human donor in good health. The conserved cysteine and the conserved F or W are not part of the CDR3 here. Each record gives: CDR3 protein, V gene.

ASSPKAGGVPSDNEQF,TRBV7-6
ASSTGSGEGYT,TRBV6-5
AWILNRDTYGYT,TRBV30
ASSEGTGGYEKLF,TRBV7-9
ASSQPPTMGGYT,TRBV18
ASSWTGRASGYT,TRBV6-5
ASSQGLQGPVDTQY,TRBV4-1
ASSTGGTGGYEQY,TRBV5-1
ATNEAGRGFNEQF,TRBV24-1
ASSTTLGSPYEQY,TRBV6-2/TRBV6-3
ASSPHNYNEQF,TRBV5-1
ASSFVQGPSYEQY,TRBV7-9
ASSKGKTGFTGELF,TRBV21-1
ASRPGPRPYGYT,TRBV12-3/TRBV12-4
ASSNPALAGVAGELF,TRBV6-2/TRBV6-3
ASSHEGGNQPQH,TRBV7-9
ASSLRNFPGETQY,TRBV12-3/TRBV12-4
ASSPRLAGGINEQF,TRBV11-3
ASSLLRGSNQPQH,TRBV28
ASSLRRPMGANYGYT,TRBV7-2
ASSFGQSLNQPQH,TRBV12-3/TRBV12-4
ASSQEDRVDTEAF,TRBV4-3
ASSRIRDRGLGSNQPQH,TRBV7-2
ASSQEWGGETQY,TRBV4-2
ASSYSTGPFDNEQF,TRBV6-5
AGSVGLGDEQF,TRBV9
ASSRRTQANNQPQH,TRBV4-1
ASSRTSGGVRNEQF,TRBV5-4
ASSQHSGTGGYEQY,TRBV4-1
ASSLVGFEDTQY,TRBV7-4
ASSLRDRGNSPLH,TRBV27
ASSLRPGQGLNTEAF,TRBV27
ASSLLSGPQETQY,TRBV7-2
ASSHLRQGFSDTQY,TRBV5-6
ASSSKLPGPSLHLYNEQF,TRBV7-6
ASSEPGQGEETQY,TRBV25-1
SAVGGRVVSNTEAF,TRBV29-1
ASSSRAPYNEQF,TRBV28
ASNDLGNTIY,TRBV7-8
ASSLVIEGRGGDSYGYT,TRBV7-2
ASSLQWDRQTQY,TRBV7-2
ASSSGLTNEQF,TRBV7-9
ASSLLAGGPHNEQF,TRBV12-3/TRBV12-4
SASGHEETQY,TRBV20-1
ASSLEPTSGGANTGELF,TRBV12-3/TRBV12-4
ASSSIGTPKPYEQY,TRBV28
ASRVSGGVGYGYT,TRBV19